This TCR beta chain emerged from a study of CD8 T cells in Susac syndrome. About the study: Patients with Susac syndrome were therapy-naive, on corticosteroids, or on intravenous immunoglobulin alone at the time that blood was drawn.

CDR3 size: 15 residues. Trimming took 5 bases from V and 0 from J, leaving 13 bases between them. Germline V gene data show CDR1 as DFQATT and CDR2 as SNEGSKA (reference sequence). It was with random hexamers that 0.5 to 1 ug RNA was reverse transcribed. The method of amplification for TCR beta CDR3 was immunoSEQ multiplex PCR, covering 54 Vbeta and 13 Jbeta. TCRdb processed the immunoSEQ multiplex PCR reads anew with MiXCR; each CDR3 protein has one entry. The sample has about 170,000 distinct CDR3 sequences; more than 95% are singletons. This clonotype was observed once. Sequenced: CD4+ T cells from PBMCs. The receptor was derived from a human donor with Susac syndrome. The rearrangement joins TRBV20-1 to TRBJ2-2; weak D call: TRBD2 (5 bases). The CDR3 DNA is TGCAGTGCTCGCCTCGGGAACGCGAACACCGGGGAGCTGTTTTTT. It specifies CSARLGNANTGELFF.